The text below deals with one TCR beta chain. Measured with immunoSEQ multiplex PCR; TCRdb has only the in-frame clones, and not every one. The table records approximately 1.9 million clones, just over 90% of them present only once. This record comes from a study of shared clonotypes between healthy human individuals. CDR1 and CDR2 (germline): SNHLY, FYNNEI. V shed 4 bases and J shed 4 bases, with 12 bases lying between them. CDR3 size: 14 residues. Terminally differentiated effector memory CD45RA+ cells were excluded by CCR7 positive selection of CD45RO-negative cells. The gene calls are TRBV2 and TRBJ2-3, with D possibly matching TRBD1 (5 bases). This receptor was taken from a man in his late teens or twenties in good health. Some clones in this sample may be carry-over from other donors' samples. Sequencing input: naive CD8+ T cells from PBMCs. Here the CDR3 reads CASSGQGPPDTQYF. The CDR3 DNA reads TGTGCCAGCAGTGGCCAGGGTCCCCCAGATACGCAGTATTTT.